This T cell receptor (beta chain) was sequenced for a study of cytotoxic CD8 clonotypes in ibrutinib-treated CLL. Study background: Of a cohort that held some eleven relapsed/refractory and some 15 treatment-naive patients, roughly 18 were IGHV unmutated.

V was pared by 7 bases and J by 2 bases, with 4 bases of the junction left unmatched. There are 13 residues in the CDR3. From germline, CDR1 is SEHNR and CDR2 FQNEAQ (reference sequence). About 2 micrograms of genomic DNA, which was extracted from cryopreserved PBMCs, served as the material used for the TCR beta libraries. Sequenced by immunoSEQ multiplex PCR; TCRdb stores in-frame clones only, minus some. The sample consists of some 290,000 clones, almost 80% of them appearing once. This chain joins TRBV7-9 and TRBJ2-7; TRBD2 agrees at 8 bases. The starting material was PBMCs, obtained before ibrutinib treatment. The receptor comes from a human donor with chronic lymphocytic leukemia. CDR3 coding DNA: TGTGCCAGCACCAAGGGACTAGCCTACGAGCAGTACTTC. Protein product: CASTKGLAYEQYF.